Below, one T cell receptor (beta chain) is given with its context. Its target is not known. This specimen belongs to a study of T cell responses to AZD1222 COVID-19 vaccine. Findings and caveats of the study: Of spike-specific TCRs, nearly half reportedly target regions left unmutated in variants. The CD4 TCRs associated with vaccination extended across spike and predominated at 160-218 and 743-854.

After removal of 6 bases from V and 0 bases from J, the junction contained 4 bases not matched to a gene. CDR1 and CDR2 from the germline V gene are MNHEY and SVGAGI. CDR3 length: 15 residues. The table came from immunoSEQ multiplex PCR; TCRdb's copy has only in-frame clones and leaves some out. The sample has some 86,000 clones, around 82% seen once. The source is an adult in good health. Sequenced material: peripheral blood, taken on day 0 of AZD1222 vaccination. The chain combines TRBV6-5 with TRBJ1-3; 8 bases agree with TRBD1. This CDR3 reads CASRGTGSSGNTIYF. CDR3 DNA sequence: TGTGCCAGCAGAGGGACAGGTTCCTCTGGAAACACCATATATTTT.